This paragraph covers one T cell receptor (beta chain) sequence. Its antigen is as yet unknown. The data are from a study of OX40 agonist ivuxolimab in advanced cancers. The method was immunoSEQ multiplex PCR; TCRdb's version includes in-frame clones alone and lacks a portion of them. Altogether 50,000 to 70,000 clones are present, around 90% being singletons, with the ten largest covering over 0.6%. Broader study findings: Partial responders treated at 0.1-3.0 mg/kg exhibited clonal expansion among the lowest measured.

Germline V gene data show CDR1 as SEHNR and CDR2 as FQNEAQ (reference sequence). The CDR3 has 14 amino acids. V dropped 3 bases and J dropped 8 bases, with 14 bases sitting between them. Autoimmune disease history or systemic immunosuppression was exclusionary. This TCR was recovered from an adult with an advanced solid tumor such as melanoma, head and neck, liver or kidney cancer. The chain is built from TRBV7-9 and TRBJ2-1; the D is unclear. The material was CD4+ or CD8+ T cells sorted from blood, obtained in a trial of the OX40 agonist ivuxolimab. The CDR3 sequence: CASSLNGPMDEQFF. CDR3 nucleotide sequence: TGTGCCAGCAGCTTGAACGGCCCGATGGATGAGCAGTTCTTC.